The 7 T cell receptor beta chains listed next were all sequenced from one sample in a study of early T cells in non-severe SARS-CoV-2 infection. TCRdb fed the 5' RACE reads into MiXCR, producing one record per CDR3 protein. The sample includes about 64,000 distinct CDR3 sequences, roughly 10% of them seen just once. The sequences come from whole blood, collected at baseline. The receptor set was obtained from an adult who was a healthcare worker with PCR-confirmed SARS-CoV-2 infection or an uninfected control (not recorded which).

The rearrangement uses TRBV20-1 and TRBJ2-5; D is possibly TRBD1 or TRBD2 (5 bases each). Trimming shortened V by 2 bases and J by 5 bases, and 9 bases separated the two germline ends. Germline V gives CDR1 DFQATT, CDR2 SNEGSKA (reference sequence). This CDR3 contains 12 residues. CDR3 region: CSARLAGETQYF. CDR3 DNA sequence: TGCAGTGCTAGACTAGCAGGGGAGACCCAGTACTTC.

The CDR3 DNA reads as TGCGCCAGCAGCCAAGATAAGTCGGGTTACGAGCAGTACTTC. As protein: CASSQDKSGYEQYF. The J gene is TRBJ2-7, the V gene TRBV4-3; D unclear. The germline V and J ends were trimmed by 0 bases and 4 bases, with 10 bases remaining between them. Germline CDR1 is LGHNA and CDR2 is YSLEER. There are 14 residues in the CDR3.

V is TRBV3-1 and J is TRBJ1-5; the D is unclear. Germline CDR1 and CDR2: LGHDT and YNNKEL (reference sequence). The CDR3 contains 15 residues. V was shortened by 0 bases and J by 0 bases, with 6 bases between the two germline ends. CDR3 DNA sequence: TGTGCCAGCAGCCAAGATCAGGCTAGCAATCAGCCCCAGCATTTT. Encoded protein: CASSQDQASNQPQHF.

The V call is TRBV11-2, the J call TRBJ1-1; 7 nucleotides align to TRBD1. J lost 0 bases, V lost 4 bases, and 8 bases had no gene match. Germline V gene data show CDR1 as SGHAT and CDR2 as FQNNGV. The CDR3 runs to 16 residues. The CDR3 reads CASSSPRTGLNTEAFF. CDR3 DNA: TGTGCCAGCAGCTCGCCGCGGACAGGTTTGAACACTGAAGCTTTCTTT.

This chain links TRBV18 with TRBJ2-7; possible D gene TRBD1, 6 bases. The ends were cut back, 4 bases at V and 7 bases at J, with 14 bases in the middle. This CDR3 comprises 13 residues. Germline CDR1 and CDR2: KGHSH and LQKENI. In DNA form, the CDR3 reads TGTGCCAGCTCACGGACAGTGTCGGGGGAGCAGTACTTC. Protein product: CASSRTVSGEQYF. Full variable domain (remainder filled in from reference TRBV18 and TRBJ2-7): NAGVMQNPRHLVRRRGQEARLRCSPMKGHSHVYWYRQLPEEGLKFMVYLQKENIIDESGMPKERFSAEFPKEGPSILRIQQVVRGDSAAYFCASSRTVSGEQYFGPGTRLTVT.

This chain links TRBV29-1 with TRBJ1-1; D unclear. The CDR3 contains 13 residues. Deletions cut 4 bases from V and 1 base from J, with 10 bases between. Germline CDR1 SQVTM, CDR2 ANQGSEA. In DNA form, the CDR3 reads TGCAGCGTTGGGCCGACAACGAACACTGAAGCTTTCTTT. Its protein product is CSVGPTTNTEAFF.

The chain joins TRBV5-1 to TRBJ2-2, with D perhaps matching TRBD1 or TRBD2 (7 bases each). V dropped 4 bases and J dropped 4 bases, with 14 bases sitting between them. Per the germline V gene, CDR1 is SGHRS and CDR2 is YFSETQ. The CDR3 runs to 15 residues. For the CDR3, the DNA is TGCGCCAGCAGCCCGGGGGGACAGATCACCGGGGAGCTGTTTTTT. Amino acid sequence: CASSPGGQITGELFF.